These T cell receptor beta chains were read from a single sample in a study of CD8+CD57+ T cells in acquired aplastic anemia. One entry per CDR3 protein results from TCRdb running MiXCR on the reads. The data contain 160,000 or so distinct CDR3 sequences, 47% of them singletons. The source material was sorted CD4+, CD8+, or CD8+CD57+ T cells (not recorded which) from PBMCs. The receptors stem from a human donor with aplastic anemia. Each CDR3 is given with its conserved first and last residue. The order of the fields is V gene, J gene, D gene, CDR3 length, clone size, CDR3 protein, CDR3 DNA. A D gene is named only where the DNA matches it firmly. Clone size is stated in some rows and not others, as once, few, many or a class when expanded.

>TRBV3-1|TRBJ2-5|.|15|.
CASSQVGQIQETQYF
TGTGCCAGCAGCCAAGTAGGGCAGATCCAAGAGACCCAGTACTTC
>TRBV7-8|TRBJ2-3|.|13|.
CASSFDKRDTQYF
TGTGCCAGCAGTTTCGACAAGAGGGATACGCAGTATTTT
>TRBV20-1|TRBJ1-1|.|13|many
CSARPPLDTEAFF
TGCAGTGCTAGACCCCCTCTGGACACTGAAGCTTTCTTT
>TRBV29-1|TRBJ2-3|TRBD1|13|few
CSASTGSADTQYF
TGCAGCGCCTCGACAGGGAGCGCAGATACGCAGTATTTT
>TRBV5-4|TRBJ2-3|.|15|many
CASSSGLPATDTQYF
TGTGCCAGCAGCTCGGGACTGCCTGCCACAGATACGCAGTATTTT
>TRBV2|TRBJ1-6|.|13|.
CASGKGGYSPLHF
TGTGCCAGCGGGAAGGGGGGTTATTCACCCCTCCACTTT
>TRBV7-2|TRBJ1-5|.|14|many
CASSLVSQGQPQHF
TGTGCCAGCAGCTTAGTAAGTCAAGGTCAGCCCCAGCATTTT
>TRBV6-5|TRBJ2-5|.|13|many
CASSLGIWETQYF
TGTGCCAGCAGCCTAGGTATCTGGGAGACCCAGTACTTC
>TRBV2|TRBJ1-2|.|11|.
CASRYDRRYTF
TGTGCCAGTAGATATGACAGGCGCTACACCTTC
>TRBV20-1|TRBJ1-1|.|14|.
CSARDGGSNTEAFF
TGCAGTGCTAGAGATGGTGGAAGTAACACTGAAGCTTTCTTT
>TRBV2|TRBJ1-5|.|12|few
CASNEVGQPQHF
TGTGCCAGCAACGAAGTCGGTCAGCCCCAGCATTTT
>TRBV20-1|TRBJ2-7|.|14|.
CSAIPGGNSYEQYF
TGCAGTGCTATACCTGGGGGCAACTCCTACGAGCAGTACTTC
>TRBV6-2/TRBV6-3|TRBJ2-7|TRBD1|13|.
CASRWGQRDRSYF
TGTGCCAGCAGATGGGGACAGAGAGATCGGTCGTACTTC
>TRBV10-3|TRBJ2-6|.|13|many
CATVGSGANVLTF
TGTGCCACGGTGGGGTCTGGGGCCAACGTCCTGACTTTC
>TRBV19|TRBJ2-5|.|13|many
CASRSGSRETQYF
TGTGCCAGTAGGTCGGGGAGTCGAGAGACCCAGTACTTC